The sequence of this TCR beta chain was determined in a study of OX40 agonist ivuxolimab in advanced cancers. Study-level findings and limits: Some nonresponders likewise displayed low normalized T-cell clonal expansion. With doses of 0.1 to 3.0 mg/kg, CD4+ and CD8+ blood T cells had undergone clonal expansion by week 6.

Assay used: immunoSEQ multiplex PCR; TCRdb lists only in-frame clones, some missing. The top ten hold 21% of the sample, which has approximately 19,000 clones, 85% to 90% seen once. The CDR3 runs 14 residues. From germline, CDR1 is SGHAT and CDR2 FQNNGV. V lost 4 bases and J lost 7, with 13 bases in between. Comment on this clone: Its target is unknown.

The sequence was obtained from an adult with an advanced solid tumor such as melanoma, head and neck, liver or kidney cancer. Sequencing used CD4+ or CD8+ T cells sorted from blood, obtained in a trial of the OX40 agonist ivuxolimab. This chain uses TRBV11-2 with TRBJ1-4, with a tentative D call TRBD1 (6 bases). The CDR3 region is CASSSRGWGEKLFF. In nucleotides, the CDR3 is TGTGCCAGCAGCTCCAGGGGTTGGGGTGAAAAACTGTTTTTT.